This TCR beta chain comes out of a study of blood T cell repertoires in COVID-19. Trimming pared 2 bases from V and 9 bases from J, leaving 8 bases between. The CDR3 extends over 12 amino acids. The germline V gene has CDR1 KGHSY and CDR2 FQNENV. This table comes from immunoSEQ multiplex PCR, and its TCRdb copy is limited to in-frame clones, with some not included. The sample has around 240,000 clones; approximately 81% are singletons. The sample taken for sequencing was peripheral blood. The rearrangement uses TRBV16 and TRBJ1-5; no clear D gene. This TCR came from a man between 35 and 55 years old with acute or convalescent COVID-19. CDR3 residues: CASSQPPGPQHF. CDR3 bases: TGTGCCAGCAGCCAACCCCCAGGGCCCCAGCATTTT.